This passage covers 20 T cell receptor beta chains from one sample sequenced in a study of blood T cells in healthy people across ages. Using a J-beta primer mix together with a sample-barcoded 5' primer, a second PCR was run for about 6 to 11 cycles. One entry per CDR3 protein, called by TCRdb with MiXCR from the 5' RACE reads. The sample holds nearly 1 million distinct CDR3 sequences; roughly 51% are singletons and the top ten take 20% to 25%. Specimen: blood. Receptors originate from a woman in her sixties in good health.

This clonotype appeared once. This chain links TRBV5-5 with TRBJ2-3; possibly TRBD2 for D (6 bases). Germline V lookup: CDR1 SGHKS, CDR2 YYEKEE (reference sequence). V was cut by 4 bases and J by 7 bases, with 22 bases left in between. This CDR3 comprises 16 residues. The CDR3 is CASSPFGSGGLNTQYF. CDR3 in DNA: TGTGCCAGCAGCCCCTTCGGCTCCGGAGGGCTAAATACGCAGTATTTT.

The rearrangement uses TRBV6-1 and TRBJ2-4; 12 bases line up with TRBD1. Germline V gene data show CDR1 as MNHNS and CDR2 as SASEGT. J gave up 1 base and V 6 bases, and 22 bases lay outside the gene matches. The CDR3 has 22 amino acids. The CDR3 sequence: CASSPAPGQGAIGQKAKNIQYF. The CDR3 DNA follows: TGTGCCAGCAGCCCAGCACCGGGACAGGGGGCAATTGGGCAAAAGGCCAAAAACATTCAGTACTTC.

This clonotype was seen more than once but under ten times. The chain carries TRBV20-1 and TRBJ2-1, with D unresolved. This CDR3 has 14 amino acids. Germline V gene data show CDR1 as DFQATT and CDR2 as SNEGSKA (reference sequence). Trimming took off 0 bases at V and 3 bases at J, with 9 bases between the two ends. The CDR3 coding sequence is TGCAGTGCTAGAGAAAAGACTGGCTACAATGAGCAGTTCTTC. It translates to CSAREKTGYNEQFF.

This clonotype was seen a few times. The chain recombines TRBV7-2 with TRBJ1-2; TRBD1 matches 11 bases. The CDR3 extends over 14 amino acids. Per germline, CDR1 SGHTA and CDR2 FQGNSA. V lost 5 bases to trimming and J lost 6 bases; unmatched junction nucleotides: 5. This CDR3 is CASSLRDRGDGYTF. The CDR3 DNA follows: TGTGCCAGCAGCCTTAGGGACAGGGGGGATGGCTACACCTTC.

The chain combines TRBV27 with TRBJ2-7; 9 bases are shared with TRBD2. After removal of 4 bases from V and 3 bases from J, the junction contained 7 bases not matched to a gene. CDR3 size: 15 residues. Looked up from germline, CDR1 is MNHEY and CDR2 is SMNVEV (reference sequence). The CDR3 here is CASSSPGLAFYEQYF. In nucleotides, the CDR3 is TGTGCCAGCAGTTCGCCGGGACTAGCCTTCTACGAGCAGTACTTC.

The CDR3 DNA follows: TGCAGTGCTAGAGATGGAGGCGCCCTTTACAATGAGCAGTTCTTC. It translates to CSARDGGALYNEQFF. The rearrangement joins TRBV20-1 to TRBJ2-1; TRBD2 might be the D (5 bases). V was clipped by 0 bases and J by 4 bases, with 13 bases between them. CDR3 length: 15 amino acids. CDR1 is DFQATT and CDR2 is SNEGSKA in the germline V gene (reference sequence).

This clonotype was seen only a few times. The chain recombines TRBV3-1 with TRBJ2-1; 8 bases match TRBD1. Germline trimming cut 6 bases from V and 8 bases from J; bases unmatched to any gene: 12. The CDR3 has 15 amino acids. CDR1 is LGHDT, CDR2 YNNKEL, per germline (reference sequence). The CDR3 sequence is CASSLTRTGKHEQFF. CDR3 nucleotides: TGTGCCAGCAGTCTTACCCGGACAGGGAAACATGAGCAGTTCTTC.

J is TRBJ2-5 and V is TRBV30; 9 bases are a match to TRBD1. The CDR3 extends over 14 amino acids. From germline, CDR1 is GTSNPN and CDR2 SVGIG (reference sequence). The V and J ends lost 0 bases and 11 bases, in that order; junction bases with no gene match: 10. CDR3: CAWSVGTGKNEQYF. The CDR3 nucleotides read TGTGCCTGGAGTGTCGGGACAGGGAAAAATGAGCAGTACTTC.

V is TRBV6-2 or TRBV6-3 and J is TRBJ1-5; a weak D match, TRBD1 (6 bases). The CDR3 sequence is 17 residues long. Germline CDR1 is MNHEY and CDR2 is SVGEGT. Trimming shortened V by 7 bases and J by 0 bases, and 19 bases separated the two germline ends. CDR3 region: CASTENRGQISNQPQHF. CDR3 DNA sequence: TGTGCCAGCACCGAGAATAGGGGACAAATTAGCAATCAGCCCCAGCATTTT.

The chain links TRBV6-2 or TRBV6-3 to TRBJ2-3; D unresolved. Germline CDR1 and CDR2: MNHEY and SVGEGT. This CDR3 is built from 11 residues. Deletions cut 6 bases from V and 7 bases from J, with 8 bases between. This chain's CDR3 is CASRVGHTQYF. CDR3 nucleotides: TGTGCCAGCAGAGTAGGTCATACGCAGTATTTT.

This chain links TRBV20-1 with TRBJ1-1, with D unclear. CDR3 length equals 10 residues. Germline loops: CDR1 DFQATT, CDR2 SNEGSKA (reference sequence). DNA for the CDR3: TGCAGAACACTGAACACTGAAGCTTTCTTT. Translated, it gives CRTLNTEAFF.

This clonotype appeared a few times. The J gene is TRBJ2-7, the V gene TRBV6-6; 10 nucleotides match TRBD2. The CDR3 has 16 residues. V shed 4 bases and J 7 bases; nucleotides not matched to a gene: 13. The germline V gene has CDR1 MNHNY and CDR2 SVGAGI (reference sequence). This CDR3 reads CASSSRPGLANGEQYF. As DNA, the CDR3 is TGTGCCAGCAGTTCTCGTCCGGGACTAGCGAATGGTGAGCAGTACTTC.

The chain couples TRBV12-3 or TRBV12-4 to TRBJ2-2; D is unresolved. V dropped 11 bases and J dropped 0 bases, with 4 bases sitting between them. The CDR3 spans 11 residues. CDR3 sequence reads: CAATNTGELFF. CDR3 DNA sequence: TGTGCCGCGACGAACACCGGGGAGCTGTTTTTT.

In its sample, this clonotype was seen a few times. The rearrangement joins TRBV29-1 to TRBJ2-5; D is unresolved. The ends were cut back, 7 bases at V and 0 bases at J, with 6 bases in the middle. CDR3 length equals 11 residues. Germline values: CDR1 SQVTM, CDR2 ANQGSEA. CDR3 region: CSGGDQETQYF. CDR3 coding DNA: TGCAGCGGAGGAGACCAAGAGACCCAGTACTTC.

The V call is TRBV12-5, the J call TRBJ2-7, with unresolved D. V dropped 6 bases and J dropped 2 bases, with 14 bases sitting between them. The CDR3 runs 14 residues. Germline values: CDR1 LGHNT, CDR2 FRNRAP. CDR3 in amino acids: CASGRSLLPYEQYF. CDR3 in DNA: TGTGCTAGTGGGAGATCCCTCCTTCCCTACGAGCAGTACTTC.

This clonotype was observed a few times. The chain links TRBV5-5 to TRBJ2-3, with 11 bases fitting TRBD2. CDR3 length: 16 residues. The J segment lost 5 bases and the V segment lost 6 bases, leaving 11 bases of the junction unmatched. CDR1 and CDR2 (germline): SGHKS, YYEKEE (reference sequence). CDR3 in amino acids: CASIPTALAGGDTQYF. CDR3 nucleotide sequence: TGTGCCAGCATCCCGACTGCCCTAGCGGGGGGAGATACGCAGTATTTT.

The chain joins TRBV29-1 to TRBJ2-1, with D maybe TRBD1 (5 bases). The J call may be in error: the DNA end matches TRBJ2-7 better. Looked up from germline, CDR1 is SQVTM and CDR2 is ANQGSEA. The CDR3 sequence is 12 residues long. The CDR3 DNA reads as TGCAGCGTTGAGGGGCTTTACAATGAGCAGTACTTC. This encodes CSVEGLYNEQYF.

This chain uses TRBV12-3 or TRBV12-4 with TRBJ1-1; a weak D match, TRBD1 (6 bases). Trimming removed 9 bases from V and 6 bases from J, with 17 bases in between. The CDR3 sequence is 13 residues long. CDR3 amino acids: CASRTGRGAEAFF. CDR3 bases: TGTGCCAGTAGAACAGGGCGAGGAGCTGAAGCTTTCTTT.

This chain links TRBV7-9 with TRBJ1-4; 9 bases are a match to TRBD1. Germline V gene lookup returns CDR1 SEHNR and CDR2 FQNEAQ (reference sequence). The ends lost 5 bases at V and 5 bases at J; junction bases unmatched: 6. The CDR3 has 15 residues. CDR3 in amino acids: CASSLTGGRNEKLFF. CDR3 in DNA: TGTGCCAGCAGCCTAACAGGGGGCCGGAATGAAAAACTGTTTTTT.

This clonotype was detected only a few times. The rearrangement uses TRBV25-1 and TRBJ1-2; D gene uncertain. Germline V gene data show CDR1 as MGHDK and CDR2 as SYGVNS. There are 14 residues in the CDR3. Trimming shortened V by 1 base and J by 8 bases, and 14 bases separated the two germline ends. DNA for the CDR3: TGTGCCAGCAGTGAATTTCTGGAAACCGGCGGCTACACCTTC. It codes for CASSEFLETGGYTF.